This TCR beta chain came from a study of cytomegalovirus exposure and HLA in healthy donors. CDR3 length: 14 amino acids. V shed 6 bases, J shed 7 bases, and the junction held 5 bases outside the gene matches. CDR1 and CDR2 (germline): LGHNT, FRNRAP. Amplification used 60 Vbeta primers and 13 Jbeta primers. Authors' processing steps: Unique TCR beta chains totaled roughly 80 million in a later count, with some 10 million of them shared. TCRdb keeps only in-frame clones here, not all; method: immunoSEQ multiplex PCR. From that table come the V and J calls and clone size; the DNA was used to work out D and trimming. Here the sample spans fewer than 90,000 clones, roughly 67% being singletons.

Input material: PBMCs. The V and J genes are TRBV12-5 and TRBJ1-4; 10 bases agree with TRBD1. The receptor was isolated from a man between 40 and 49 years old in good health and CMV-seropositive. The CDR3 DNA follows: TGTGCTAGTGGCCGTGGACAGGGGGGTGAAAAACTGTTTTTT. This translates into CASGRGQGGEKLFF.